This T cell receptor (beta chain) derives from a study of multiple sclerosis patients with progressive multifocal leukoencephalopathy. Study-level points and caveats: Most PML patients had lower entropy, suggesting less diverse TRB repertoires.

Unmatched junction bases numbered 5, after V lost 3 bases and J lost 2 bases. Germline values: CDR1 SGHTS, CDR2 YDEGEE. This CDR3 is 15 amino acids long. Remarks on this clone: Its antigen is not known.

As to time point: time of PML onset. TCRdb's copy holds only in-frame clones and misses some; the assay was immunoSEQ multiplex PCR. Of fewer than 40,000 clones listed, roughly 87% are singletons. Here the sequenced sample was PBMCs, taken from a patient treated with natalizumab. The V call is TRBV5-8, the J call TRBJ2-3; 8 bases align to TRBD2. This clonotype was sampled from a human donor with progressive multifocal leukoencephalopathy. In DNA form, the CDR3 reads TGTGCCAGCAGCTCGAGCGGGAGAGTCACAGATACGCAGTATTTT. This gives the protein CASSSSGRVTDTQYF.